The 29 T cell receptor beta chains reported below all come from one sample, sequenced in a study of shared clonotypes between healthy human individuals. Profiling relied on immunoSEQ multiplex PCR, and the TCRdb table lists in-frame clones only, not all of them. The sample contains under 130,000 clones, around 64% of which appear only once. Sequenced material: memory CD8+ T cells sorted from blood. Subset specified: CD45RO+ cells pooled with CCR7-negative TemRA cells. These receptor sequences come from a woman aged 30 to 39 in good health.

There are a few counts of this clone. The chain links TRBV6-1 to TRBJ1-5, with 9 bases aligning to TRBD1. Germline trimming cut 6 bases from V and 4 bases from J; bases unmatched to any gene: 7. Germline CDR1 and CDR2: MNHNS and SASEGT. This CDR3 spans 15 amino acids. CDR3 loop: CASRAGQGGNQPQHF. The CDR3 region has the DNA TGTGCCAGCAGAGCGGGACAGGGTGGGAATCAGCCCCAGCATTTT.

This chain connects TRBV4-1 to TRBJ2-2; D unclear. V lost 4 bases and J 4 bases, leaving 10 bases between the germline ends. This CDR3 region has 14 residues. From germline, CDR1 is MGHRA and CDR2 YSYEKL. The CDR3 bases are TGCGCCAGCAGCCTTAGTTCGGGCACCGGGGAGCTGTTTTTT. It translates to CASSLSSGTGELFF.

CDR3 region: CASSLWATGVGEQYF. CDR3 DNA sequence: TGTGCCAGCAGTTTATGGGCTACAGGGGTTGGGGAGCAGTACTTC. The chain employs TRBV27 and TRBJ2-5; 7 bases align to TRBD1. This CDR3 contains 15 residues. In germline, CDR1 is MNHEY, CDR2 SMNVEV (reference sequence). The junction had 13 bases not matched to a gene; V was cut back by 1 base and J by 11 bases.

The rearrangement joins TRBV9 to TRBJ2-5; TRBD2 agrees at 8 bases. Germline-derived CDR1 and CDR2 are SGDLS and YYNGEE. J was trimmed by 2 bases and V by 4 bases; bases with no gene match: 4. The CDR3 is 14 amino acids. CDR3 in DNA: TGTGCCAGCAGCTACGGGGGGGAGCAAGAGACCCAGTACTTC. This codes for CASSYGGEQETQYF.

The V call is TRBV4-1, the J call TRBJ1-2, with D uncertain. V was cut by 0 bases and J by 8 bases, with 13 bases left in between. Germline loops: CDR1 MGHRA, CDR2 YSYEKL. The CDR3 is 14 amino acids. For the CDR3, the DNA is TGCGCCAGCAGCCAAGATTTCTCCTACGTGGGCTACACCTTC. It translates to CASSQDFSYVGYTF.

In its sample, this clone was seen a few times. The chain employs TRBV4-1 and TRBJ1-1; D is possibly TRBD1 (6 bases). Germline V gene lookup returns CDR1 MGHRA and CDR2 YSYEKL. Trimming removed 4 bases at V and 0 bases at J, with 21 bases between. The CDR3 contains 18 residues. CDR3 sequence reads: CASSRRGRDTGMNTEAFF. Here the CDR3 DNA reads TGCGCCAGCAGCCGCAGGGGTAGGGATACAGGGATGAACACTGAAGCTTTCTTT.

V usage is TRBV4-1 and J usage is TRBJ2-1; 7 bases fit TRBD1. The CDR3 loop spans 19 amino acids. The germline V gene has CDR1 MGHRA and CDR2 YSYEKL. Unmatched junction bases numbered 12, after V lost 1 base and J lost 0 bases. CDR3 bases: TGCGCCAGCAGCCAAGGAGGGGGCAGGAGAAGAGTCTCCTACAATGAGCAGTTCTTC. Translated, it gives CASSQGGGRRRVSYNEQFF.

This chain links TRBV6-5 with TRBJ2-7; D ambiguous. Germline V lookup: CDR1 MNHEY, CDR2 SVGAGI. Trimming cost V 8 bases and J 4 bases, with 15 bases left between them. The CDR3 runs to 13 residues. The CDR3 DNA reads TGTGCCAGCGGATCTAGGAATTTATACGAGCAGTACTTC. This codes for CASGSRNLYEQYF.

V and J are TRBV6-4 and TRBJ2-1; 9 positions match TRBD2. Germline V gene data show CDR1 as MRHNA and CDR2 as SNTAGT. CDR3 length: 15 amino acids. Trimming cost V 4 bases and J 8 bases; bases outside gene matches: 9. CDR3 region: CASSGSGSEGDEQFF. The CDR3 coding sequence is TGTGCCAGCAGTGGTAGCGGGAGCGAGGGCGATGAGCAGTTCTTC.

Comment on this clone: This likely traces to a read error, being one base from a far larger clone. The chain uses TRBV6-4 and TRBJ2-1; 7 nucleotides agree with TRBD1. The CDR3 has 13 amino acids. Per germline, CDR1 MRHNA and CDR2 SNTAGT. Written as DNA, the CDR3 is TGTGTCAGCAGTGACAGGGACAGCAATGAGCAGTTCTTC. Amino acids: CVSSDRDSNEQFF.

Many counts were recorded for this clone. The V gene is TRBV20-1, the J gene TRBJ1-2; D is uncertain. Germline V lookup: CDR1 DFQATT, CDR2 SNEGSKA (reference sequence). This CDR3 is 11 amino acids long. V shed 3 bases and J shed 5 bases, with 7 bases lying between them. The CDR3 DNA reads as TGCAGTGCTAGTTGGCAATATGGCTACACCTTC. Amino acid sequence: CSASWQYGYTF.

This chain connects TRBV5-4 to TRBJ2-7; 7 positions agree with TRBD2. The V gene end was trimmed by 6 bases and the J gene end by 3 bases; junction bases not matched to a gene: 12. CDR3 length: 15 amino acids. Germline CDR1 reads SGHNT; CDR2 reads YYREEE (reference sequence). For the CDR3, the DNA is TGTGCCAGCACCCCGGGTACTAGCGACCTCTACGAGCAGTACTTC. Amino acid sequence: CASTPGTSDLYEQYF.

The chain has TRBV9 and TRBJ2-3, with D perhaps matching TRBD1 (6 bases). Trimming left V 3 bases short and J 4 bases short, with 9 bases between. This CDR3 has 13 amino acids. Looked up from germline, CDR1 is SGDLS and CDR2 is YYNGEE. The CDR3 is CASSGGPPDTQYF. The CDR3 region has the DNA TGTGCCAGCAGCGGGGGGCCCCCAGATACGCAGTATTTT.

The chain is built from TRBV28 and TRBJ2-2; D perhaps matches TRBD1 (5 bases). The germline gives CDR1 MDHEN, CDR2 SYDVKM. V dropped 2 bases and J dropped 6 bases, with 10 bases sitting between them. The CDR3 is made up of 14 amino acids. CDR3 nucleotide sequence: TGTGCCAGCAGTTTAGGGGCGGTTTCCGGGGAGCTGTTTTTT. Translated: CASSLGAVSGELFF. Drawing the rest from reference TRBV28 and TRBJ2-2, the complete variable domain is DVKVTQSSRYLVKRTGEKVFLECVQDMDHENMFWYRQDPGLGLRLIYFSYDVKMKEKGDIPEGYSVSREKKERFSLILESASTNQTSMYLCASSLGAVSGELFFGEGSRLTVL.

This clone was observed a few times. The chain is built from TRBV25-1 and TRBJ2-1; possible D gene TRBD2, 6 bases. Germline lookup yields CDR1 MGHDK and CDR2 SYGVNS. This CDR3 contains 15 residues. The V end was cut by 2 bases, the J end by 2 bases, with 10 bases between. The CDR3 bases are TGTGCCAGCAGTGAAGAGGCTAGCGCCTACAATGAGCAGTTCTTC. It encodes CASSEEASAYNEQFF.

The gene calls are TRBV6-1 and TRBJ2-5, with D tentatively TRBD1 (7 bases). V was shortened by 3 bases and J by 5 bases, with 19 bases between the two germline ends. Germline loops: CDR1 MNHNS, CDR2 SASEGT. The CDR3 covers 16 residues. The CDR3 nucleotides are TGTGCCAGCAGTGATCCTGACAGGGTCGGAGGGGAGACCCAGTACTTC. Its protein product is CASSDPDRVGGETQYF.

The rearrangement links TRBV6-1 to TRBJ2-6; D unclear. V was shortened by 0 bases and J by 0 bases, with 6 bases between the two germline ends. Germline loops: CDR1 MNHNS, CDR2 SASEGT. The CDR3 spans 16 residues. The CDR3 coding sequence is TGTGCCAGCAGTGAAGCCCCCGCCTCTGGGGCCAACGTCCTGACTTTC. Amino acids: CASSEAPASGANVLTF.

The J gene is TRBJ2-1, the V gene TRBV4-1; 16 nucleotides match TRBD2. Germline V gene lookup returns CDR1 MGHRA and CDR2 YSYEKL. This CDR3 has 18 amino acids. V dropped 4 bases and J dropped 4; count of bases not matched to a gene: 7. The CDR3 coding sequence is TGCGCCAGCAGCCCCCATGGGACTAGCGGGAGGGGGTACAATGAGCAGTTCTTC. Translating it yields CASSPHGTSGRGYNEQFF.

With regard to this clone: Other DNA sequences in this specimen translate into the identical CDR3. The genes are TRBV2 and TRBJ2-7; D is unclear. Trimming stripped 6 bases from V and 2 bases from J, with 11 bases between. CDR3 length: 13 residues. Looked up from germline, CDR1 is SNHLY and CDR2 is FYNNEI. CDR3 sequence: CASRAPEPYEQYF. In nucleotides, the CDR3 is TGTGCCAGCAGGGCCCCAGAGCCCTACGAGCAGTACTTC.

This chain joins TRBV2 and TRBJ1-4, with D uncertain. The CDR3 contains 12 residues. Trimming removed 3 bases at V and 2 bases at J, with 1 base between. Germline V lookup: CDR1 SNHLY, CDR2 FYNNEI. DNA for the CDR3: TGTGCCAGCAGTGAGACTAATGAAAAACTGTTTTTT. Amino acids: CASSETNEKLFF.

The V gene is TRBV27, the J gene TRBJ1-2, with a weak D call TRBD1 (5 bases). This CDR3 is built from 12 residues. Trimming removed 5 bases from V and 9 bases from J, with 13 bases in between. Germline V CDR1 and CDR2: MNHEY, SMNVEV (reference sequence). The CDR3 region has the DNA TGTGCCAGCAGTCCCGACAGTCACCGCTACACCTTC. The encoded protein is CASSPDSHRYTF.

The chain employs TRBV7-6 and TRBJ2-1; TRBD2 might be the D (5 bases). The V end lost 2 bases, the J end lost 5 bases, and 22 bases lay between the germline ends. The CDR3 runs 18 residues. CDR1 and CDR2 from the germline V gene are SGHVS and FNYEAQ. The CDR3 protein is CASSLLLARLREHNEQFF. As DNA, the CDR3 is TGTGCCAGCAGCTTACTTCTTGCTCGTTTACGGGAACACAATGAGCAGTTCTTC.

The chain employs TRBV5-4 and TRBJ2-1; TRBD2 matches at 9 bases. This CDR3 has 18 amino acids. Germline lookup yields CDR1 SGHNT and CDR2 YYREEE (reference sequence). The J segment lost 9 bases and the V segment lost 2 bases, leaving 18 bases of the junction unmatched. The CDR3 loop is CASSFWSGGAGGPGEQFF. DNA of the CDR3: TGTGCCAGCAGCTTCTGGTCAGGTGGCGCGGGAGGGCCGGGTGAGCAGTTCTTC.

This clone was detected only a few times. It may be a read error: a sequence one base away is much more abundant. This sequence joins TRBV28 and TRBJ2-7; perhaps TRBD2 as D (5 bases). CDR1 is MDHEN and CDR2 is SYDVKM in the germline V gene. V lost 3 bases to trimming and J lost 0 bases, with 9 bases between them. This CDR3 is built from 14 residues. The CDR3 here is CASSLTGSSYEQYF. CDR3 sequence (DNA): TGTGCCAGCAGTTTGACGGGGAGCTCCTACGAGCAGTACTTC.

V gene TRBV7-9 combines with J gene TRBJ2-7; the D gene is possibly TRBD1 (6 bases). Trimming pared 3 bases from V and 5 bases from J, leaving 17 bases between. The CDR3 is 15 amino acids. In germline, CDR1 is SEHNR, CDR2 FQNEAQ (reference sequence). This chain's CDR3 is CASSFGGGLRDEQYF. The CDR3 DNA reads TGTGCCAGCAGCTTCGGTGGGGGCCTCCGTGACGAGCAGTACTTC.

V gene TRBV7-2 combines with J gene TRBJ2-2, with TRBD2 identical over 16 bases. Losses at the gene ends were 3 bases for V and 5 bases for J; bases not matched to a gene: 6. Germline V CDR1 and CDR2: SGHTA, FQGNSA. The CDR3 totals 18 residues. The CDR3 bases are TGTGCCAGCAGCTTGGGACTAGCGGGAGGGCCTAGGACCGGGGAGCTGTTTTTT. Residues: CASSLGLAGGPRTGELFF.

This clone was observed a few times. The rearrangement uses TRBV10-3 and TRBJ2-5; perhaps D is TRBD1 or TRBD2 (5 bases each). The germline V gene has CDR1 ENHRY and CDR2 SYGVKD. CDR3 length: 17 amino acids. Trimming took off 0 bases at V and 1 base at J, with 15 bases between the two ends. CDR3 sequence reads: CAISESGVTGRQETQYF. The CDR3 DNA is TGTGCCATCAGTGAGTCAGGGGTAACGGGGCGCCAAGAGACCCAGTACTTC.

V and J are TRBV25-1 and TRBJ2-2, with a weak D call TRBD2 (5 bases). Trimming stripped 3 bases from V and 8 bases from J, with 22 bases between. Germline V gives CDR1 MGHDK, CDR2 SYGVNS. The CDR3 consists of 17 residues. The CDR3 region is CASSDKVGVESAGELFF. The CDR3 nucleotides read TGTGCCAGCAGTGATAAGGTGGGAGTAGAGTCGGCGGGGGAGCTGTTTTTT.

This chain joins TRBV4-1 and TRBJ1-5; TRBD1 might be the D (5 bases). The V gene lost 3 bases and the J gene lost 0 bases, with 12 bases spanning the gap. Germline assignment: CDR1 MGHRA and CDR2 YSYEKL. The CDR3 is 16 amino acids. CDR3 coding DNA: TGCGCCAGCAGCCACGGACAAGACAATAGCAATCAGCCCCAGCATTTT. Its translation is CASSHGQDNSNQPQHF.